This TCR beta chain was sequenced in a study of molecular identifiers for immune sequencing clone quantification. Trimming took 0 bases from V and 8 from J, leaving 8 bases between them. Germline CDR1 reads SGHDT; CDR2 reads YYEEEE. The CDR3 has 13 amino acids. Using its own MiXCR run on the PCR reads, TCRdb lists one record per CDR3 protein. The sample yields about 640,000 distinct CDR3 sequences, about 20% seen once. This clonotype was counted between two and nine times. Sequenced sample: naive CD8+ T cells from blood, with Jurkat cell RNA spiked in. Subset here: FACS-sorted CD8+CD4-CCR7+CD45RA+ naive T cells. This clonotype was sampled from a human donor in good health. Some libraries in this study had Jurkat cell RNA spiked in. This chain connects TRBV5-6 to TRBJ1-4; no definite D call. The DNA of the CDR3 is TGTGCCAGCAGCTTGGCGGGTTGGGAAAAACTGTTTTTT. It yields the protein CASSLAGWEKLFF.